This T cell receptor (beta chain) appears in the sequencing data of a study of OX40 agonist ivuxolimab in advanced cancers. Assay: immunoSEQ multiplex PCR; the TCRdb copy retains only in-frame clones and omits some. Here the sample spans some 86,000 clones, roughly nine tenths being singletons. The germline CDR1 and CDR2 sequences are SGHNT and YENEEA. The CDR3 consists of 13 residues. Trimming took off 4 bases at V and 10 bases at J, with 14 bases between the two ends. The clonotype comes from an adult with an advanced solid tumor such as melanoma, head and neck, liver or kidney cancer. The genes are TRBV11-3 and TRBJ2-1; D could derive from TRBD1 or TRBD2 (6 bases each). The source material was CD4+ or CD8+ T cells sorted from blood, sampled in a trial of the OX40 agonist ivuxolimab. The CDR3 sequence: CASSSGAGNEQFF. CDR3 sequence (DNA): TGTGCCAGCAGCTCGGGGGCCGGGAACGAGCAGTTCTTC.